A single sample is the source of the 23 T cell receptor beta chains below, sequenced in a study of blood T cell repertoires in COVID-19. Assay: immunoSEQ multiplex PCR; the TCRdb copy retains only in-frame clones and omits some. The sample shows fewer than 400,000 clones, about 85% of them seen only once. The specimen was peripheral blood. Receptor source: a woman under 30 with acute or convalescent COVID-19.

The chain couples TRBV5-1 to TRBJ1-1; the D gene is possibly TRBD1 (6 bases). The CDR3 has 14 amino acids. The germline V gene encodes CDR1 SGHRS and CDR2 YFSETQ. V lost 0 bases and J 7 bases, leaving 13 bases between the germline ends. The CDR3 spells CASSLEQGLYEAFF. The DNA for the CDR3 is TGCGCCAGCAGCTTGGAACAGGGCCTTTATGAAGCTTTCTTT.

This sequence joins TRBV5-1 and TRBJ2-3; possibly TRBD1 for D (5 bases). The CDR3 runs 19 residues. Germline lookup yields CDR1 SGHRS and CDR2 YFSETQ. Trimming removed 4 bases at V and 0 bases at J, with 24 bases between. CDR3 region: CASSRIRLTDSPSTDTQYF. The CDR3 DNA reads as TGCGCCAGCAGCCGGATACGACTGACTGACAGCCCAAGCACAGATACGCAGTATTTT.

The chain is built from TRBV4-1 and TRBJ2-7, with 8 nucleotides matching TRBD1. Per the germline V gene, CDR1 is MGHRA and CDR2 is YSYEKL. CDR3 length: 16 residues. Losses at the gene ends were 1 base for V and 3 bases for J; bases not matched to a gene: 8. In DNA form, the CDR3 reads TGCGCCAGCAGCCAAGGCCTCGGCAGGGGGCTCTACGAGCAGTACTTC. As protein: CASSQGLGRGLYEQYF.

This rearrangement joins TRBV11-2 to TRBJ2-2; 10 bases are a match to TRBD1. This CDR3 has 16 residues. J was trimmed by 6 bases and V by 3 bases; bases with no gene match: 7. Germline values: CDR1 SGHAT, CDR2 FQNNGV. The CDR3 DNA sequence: TGTGCCAGCAGCTTTAGAGGACAGGGGGGGTCCGGGGAGCTGTTTTTT. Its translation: CASSFRGQGGSGELFF.

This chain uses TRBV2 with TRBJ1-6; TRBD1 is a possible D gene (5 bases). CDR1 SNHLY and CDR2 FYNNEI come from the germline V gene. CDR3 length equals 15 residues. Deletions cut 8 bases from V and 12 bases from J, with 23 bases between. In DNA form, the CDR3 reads TGTGCCAGCGCCGCCGCGGGACCGTCAGTTGGACCCCTCCACTTT. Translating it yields CASAAAGPSVGPLHF.

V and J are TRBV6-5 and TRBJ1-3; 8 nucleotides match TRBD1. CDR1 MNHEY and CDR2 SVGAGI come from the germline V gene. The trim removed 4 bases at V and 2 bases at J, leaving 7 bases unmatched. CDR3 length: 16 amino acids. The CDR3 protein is CASSWGQALTGNTIYF. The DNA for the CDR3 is TGTGCCAGCAGTTGGGGACAGGCCTTAACTGGAAACACCATATATTTT.

CDR3 in amino acids: CASSSYRAGNTIYF. CDR3 coding DNA: TGTGCCAGCAGCAGCTACAGGGCTGGAAACACCATATATTTT. This chain connects TRBV13 to TRBJ1-3; tentative D call: TRBD1 (6 bases). The length of the CDR3 is 14 residues. Germline V lookup: CDR1 PRHDT, CDR2 FYEKMQ (reference sequence). The V and J ends lost 5 bases and 2 bases respectively, with 10 bases between them.

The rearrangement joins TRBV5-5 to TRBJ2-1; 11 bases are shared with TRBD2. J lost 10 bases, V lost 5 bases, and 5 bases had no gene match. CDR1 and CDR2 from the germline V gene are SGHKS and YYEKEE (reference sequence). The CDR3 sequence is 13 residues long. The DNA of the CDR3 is TGTGCCAGCAGTCTTCTAGCGGGGGGCGAGCAGTTCTTC. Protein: CASSLLAGGEQFF.

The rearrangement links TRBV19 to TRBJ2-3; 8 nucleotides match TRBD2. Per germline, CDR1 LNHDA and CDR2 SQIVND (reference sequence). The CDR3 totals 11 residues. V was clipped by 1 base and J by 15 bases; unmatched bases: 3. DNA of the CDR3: TGTGCCAGTAGTATAGGGACTAGCTCATATTTT. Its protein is CASSIGTSSYF.

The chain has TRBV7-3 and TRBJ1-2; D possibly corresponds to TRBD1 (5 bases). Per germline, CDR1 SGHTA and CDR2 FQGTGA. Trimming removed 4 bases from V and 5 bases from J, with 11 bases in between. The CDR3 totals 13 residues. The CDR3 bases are TGTGCCAGCAGCTCCGGGACTGAGTATGGCTACACCTTC. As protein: CASSSGTEYGYTF. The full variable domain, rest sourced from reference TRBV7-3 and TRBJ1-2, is GAGVSQTPSNKVTEKGKYVELRCDPISGHTALYWYRQSLGQGPEFLIYFQGTGAADDSGLPNDRFFAVRPEGSVSTLKIQRTERGDSAVYLCASSSGTEYGYTFGSGTRLTVV.

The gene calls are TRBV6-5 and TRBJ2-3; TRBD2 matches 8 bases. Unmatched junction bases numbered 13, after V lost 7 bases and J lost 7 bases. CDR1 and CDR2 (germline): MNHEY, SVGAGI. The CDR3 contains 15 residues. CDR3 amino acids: CASKRGAGEANTQYF. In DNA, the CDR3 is TGTGCCAGCAAAAGGGGAGCGGGAGAGGCGAATACGCAGTATTTT.

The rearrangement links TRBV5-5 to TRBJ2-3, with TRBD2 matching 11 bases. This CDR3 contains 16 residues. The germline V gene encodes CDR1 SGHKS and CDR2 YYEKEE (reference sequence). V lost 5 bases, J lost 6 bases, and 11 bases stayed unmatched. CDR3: CASSYPLAGGPDTQYF. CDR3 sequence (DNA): TGTGCCAGCAGTTACCCCCTAGCGGGGGGCCCGGATACGCAGTATTTT.

CDR3 protein: CASRIDRGNTEAFF. Here the CDR3 DNA reads TGTGCCAGCAGGATAGACAGAGGGAACACTGAAGCTTTCTTT. The chain links TRBV2 to TRBJ1-1; weak D call: TRBD1 (5 bases). Germline V gene sequence: CDR1 SNHLY, CDR2 FYNNEI. V shed 6 bases and J shed 1 base, with 12 bases lying between them. The CDR3 extends over 14 amino acids.

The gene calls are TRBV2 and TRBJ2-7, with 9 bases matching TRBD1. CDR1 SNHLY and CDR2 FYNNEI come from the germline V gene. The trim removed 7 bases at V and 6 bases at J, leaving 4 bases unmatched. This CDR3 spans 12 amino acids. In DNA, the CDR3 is TGTGCCAGCATCGGGGACAGGGCCGAGCAGTACTTC. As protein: CASIGDRAEQYF.

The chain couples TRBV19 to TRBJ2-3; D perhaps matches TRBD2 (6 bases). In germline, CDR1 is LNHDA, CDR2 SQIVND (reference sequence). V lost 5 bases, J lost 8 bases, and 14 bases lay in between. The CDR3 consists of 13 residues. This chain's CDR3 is CASSSGAGGTQYF. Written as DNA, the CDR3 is TGTGCCAGTAGTTCGGGAGCCGGCGGTACGCAGTATTTT.

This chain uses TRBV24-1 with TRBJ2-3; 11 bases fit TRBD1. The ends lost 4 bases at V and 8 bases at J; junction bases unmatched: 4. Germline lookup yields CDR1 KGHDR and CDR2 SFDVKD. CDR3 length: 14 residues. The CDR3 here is CATSEGTGGTTQYF. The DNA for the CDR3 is TGTGCCACCAGTGAAGGGACAGGGGGAACTACGCAGTATTTT.

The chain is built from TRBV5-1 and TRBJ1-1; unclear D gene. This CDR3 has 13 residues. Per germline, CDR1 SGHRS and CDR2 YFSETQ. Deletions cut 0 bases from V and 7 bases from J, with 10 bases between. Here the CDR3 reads CASSLAGWSEAFF. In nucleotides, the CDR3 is TGCGCCAGCAGCTTGGCCGGCTGGAGTGAAGCTTTCTTT.

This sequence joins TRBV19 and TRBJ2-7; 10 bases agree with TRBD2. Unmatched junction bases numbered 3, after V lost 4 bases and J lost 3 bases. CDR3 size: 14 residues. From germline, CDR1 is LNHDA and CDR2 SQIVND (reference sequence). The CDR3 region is CASSSGTSDYEQYF. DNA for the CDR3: TGTGCCAGTAGTAGCGGGACTAGCGACTACGAGCAGTACTTC. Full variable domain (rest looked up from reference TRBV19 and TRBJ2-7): DGGITQSPKYLFRKEGQNVTLSCEQNLNHDAMYWYRQDPGQGLRLIYYSQIVNDFQKGDIAEGYSVSREKKESFPLTVTSAQKNPTAFYLCASSSGTSDYEQYFGPGTRLTVT.

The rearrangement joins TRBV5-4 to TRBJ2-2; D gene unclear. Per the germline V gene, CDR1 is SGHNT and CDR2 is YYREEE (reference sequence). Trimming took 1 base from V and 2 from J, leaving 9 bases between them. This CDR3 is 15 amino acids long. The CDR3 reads CASSLFRSNTGELFF. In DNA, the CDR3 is TGTGCCAGCAGCTTGTTCAGGTCAAACACCGGGGAGCTGTTTTTT.

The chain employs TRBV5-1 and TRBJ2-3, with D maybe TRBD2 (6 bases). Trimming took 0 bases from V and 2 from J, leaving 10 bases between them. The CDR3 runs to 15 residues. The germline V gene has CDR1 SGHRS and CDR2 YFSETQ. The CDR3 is CASSLVIAVTDTQYF. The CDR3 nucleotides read TGCGCCAGCAGCTTGGTGATAGCGGTCACAGATACGCAGTATTTT.

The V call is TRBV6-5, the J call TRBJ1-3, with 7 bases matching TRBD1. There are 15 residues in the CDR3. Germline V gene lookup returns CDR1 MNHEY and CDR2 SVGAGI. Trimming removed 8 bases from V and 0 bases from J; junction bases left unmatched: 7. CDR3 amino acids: CASRQGQHSGNTIYF. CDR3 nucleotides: TGTGCCAGCCGTCAGGGACAGCACTCTGGAAACACCATATATTTT.

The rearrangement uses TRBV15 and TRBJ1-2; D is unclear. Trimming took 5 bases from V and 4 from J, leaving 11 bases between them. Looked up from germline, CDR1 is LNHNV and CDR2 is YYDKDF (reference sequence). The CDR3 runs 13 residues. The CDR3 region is CATSPQSSYGYTF. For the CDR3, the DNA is TGTGCCACCAGCCCCCAGTCTTCCTATGGCTACACCTTC.

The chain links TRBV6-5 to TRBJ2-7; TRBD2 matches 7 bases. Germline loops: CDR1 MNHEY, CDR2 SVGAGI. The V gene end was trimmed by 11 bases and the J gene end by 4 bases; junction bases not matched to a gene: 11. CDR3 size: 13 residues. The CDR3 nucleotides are TGTGCCTCCCCCGTCGACGGGGGGTACGAGCAGTACTTC. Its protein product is CASPVDGGYEQYF.